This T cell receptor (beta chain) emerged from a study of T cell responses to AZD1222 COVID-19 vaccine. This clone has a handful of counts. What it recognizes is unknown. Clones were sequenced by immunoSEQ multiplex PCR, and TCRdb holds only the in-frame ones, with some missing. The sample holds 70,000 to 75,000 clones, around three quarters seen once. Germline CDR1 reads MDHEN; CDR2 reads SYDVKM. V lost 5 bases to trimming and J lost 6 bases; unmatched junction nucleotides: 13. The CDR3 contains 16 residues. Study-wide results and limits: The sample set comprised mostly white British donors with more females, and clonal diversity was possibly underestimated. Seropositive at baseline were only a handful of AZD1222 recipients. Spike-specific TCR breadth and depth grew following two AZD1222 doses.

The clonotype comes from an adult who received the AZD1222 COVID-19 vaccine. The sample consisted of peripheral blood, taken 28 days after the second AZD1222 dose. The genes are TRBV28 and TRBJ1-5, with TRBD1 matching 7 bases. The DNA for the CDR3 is TGTGCCAGCAGTCAAAAAAACAGGGGTTTCAGTCAGCCCCAGCATTTT. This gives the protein CASSQKNRGFSQPQHF. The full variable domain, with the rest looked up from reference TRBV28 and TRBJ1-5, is DVKVTQSSRYLVKRTGEKVFLECVQDMDHENMFWYRQDPGLGLRLIYFSYDVKMKEKGDIPEGYSVSREKKERFSLILESASTNQTSMYLCASSQKNRGFSQPQHFGDGTRLSIL.